The next 15 T cell receptor beta chains were all read from a single sample in a study of shared clonotypes between healthy human individuals. The repertoire was sequenced with immunoSEQ multiplex PCR; TCRdb's copy has only in-frame clones and lacks some. The sample lists under 1,100,000 clones, roughly 75% occurring once. The material sequenced was memory CD4+ T cells sorted from blood. Subset defined: CD45RA-negative fraction. The receptor source for this set is a man between 18 and 29 years old in good health.

The chain employs TRBV15 and TRBJ1-5; no clear D gene. The CDR3 is 18 residues long. The germline V and J ends were trimmed by 4 bases and 1 base, with 20 bases remaining between them. CDR1 is LNHNV and CDR2 is YYDKDF in the germline V gene (reference sequence). CDR3 nucleotides: TGTGCCACCAGCATGGGTTTTTTAGGAGGGAAGAGCAATCAGCCCCAGCATTTT. Its protein product is CATSMGFLGGKSNQPQHF.

The chain links TRBV9 to TRBJ2-5; D unresolved. In germline, CDR1 is SGDLS, CDR2 YYNGEE. V was clipped by 3 bases and J by 2 bases, with 11 bases between them. This CDR3 region has 14 residues. The CDR3 protein is CASSAFLGQETQYF. In DNA, the CDR3 is TGTGCCAGCAGCGCTTTCCTGGGGCAAGAGACCCAGTACTTC.

This chain uses TRBV2 with TRBJ1-4; possible D gene TRBD1, 6 bases. V was shortened by 5 bases and J by 0 bases, with 10 bases between the two germline ends. The CDR3 is 15 residues long. CDR1 and CDR2 (germline): SNHLY, FYNNEI. CDR3: CASSSGEATNEKLFF. The CDR3 DNA follows: TGTGCCAGCAGTTCAGGGGAGGCAACTAATGAAAAACTGTTTTTT. Full variable domain (remainder filled in from reference TRBV2 and TRBJ1-4): EPEVTQTPSHQVTQMGQEVILRCVPISNHLYFYWYRQILGQKVEFLVSFYNNEISEKSEIFDDQFSVERPDGSNFTLKIRSTKLEDSAMYFCASSSGEATNEKLFFGSGTQLSVL.

The chain employs TRBV5-1 and TRBJ2-2; no definite D call. The germline V gene encodes CDR1 SGHRS and CDR2 YFSETQ. The V gene lost 5 bases and the J gene lost 5 bases, with 10 bases spanning the gap. The CDR3 sequence is 13 residues long. Written as DNA, the CDR3 is TGCGCCAGCAGGGCGGACGGGACCGGGGAGCTGTTTTTT. Translation: CASRADGTGELFF.

Comments on this clone: This sample also contains other DNA sequences that code for the same CDR3. The chain combines TRBV20-1 with TRBJ2-5; a possible D gene is TRBD2 (5 bases). CDR1 is DFQATT and CDR2 is SNEGSKA in the germline V gene (reference sequence). Trimming shortened V by 6 bases and J by 5 bases, and 10 bases separated the two germline ends. This CDR3 contains 11 residues. The CDR3 bases are TGCAGTGCGCAGAGAGGGGAGACCCAGTACTTC. It codes for CSAQRGETQYF.

V is TRBV4-3 and J is TRBJ2-3; perhaps TRBD2 as D (6 bases). This CDR3 is built from 13 residues. Germline lookup yields CDR1 LGHNA and CDR2 YSLEER. V was trimmed by 0 bases and J by 9 bases, leaving 10 bases between them. As DNA, the CDR3 is TGCGCCAGCAGCCAAGAAGATCGGGGGACGCAGTATTTT. Its protein is CASSQEDRGTQYF.

CDR3 in DNA: TGTGCCAGCACCGATCCCCCGACTGTGGGGCTTTGGGATACGCAGTATTTT. Its translation: CASTDPPTVGLWDTQYF. The rearrangement links TRBV7-9 to TRBJ2-3, with a tentative D call TRBD1 (5 bases). Looked up from germline, CDR1 is SEHNR and CDR2 is FQNEAQ (reference sequence). Trimming left V 7 bases short and J 6 bases short, with 26 bases between. The CDR3 spans 17 residues.

This clone was seen only once. This chain connects TRBV5-1 to TRBJ2-7, with 11 bases aligning to TRBD2. Germline CDR1 reads SGHRS; CDR2 reads YFSETQ. The length of the CDR3 is 16 residues. The J segment lost 3 bases and the V segment lost 0 bases, leaving 5 bases of the junction unmatched. CDR3 loop: CASSLGLAGGLYEQYF. DNA for the CDR3: TGCGCCAGCAGCTTGGGGCTAGCGGGGGGCCTCTACGAGCAGTACTTC.

The rearrangement joins TRBV7-9 to TRBJ2-7; 7 bases line up with TRBD2. Germline V lookup: CDR1 SEHNR, CDR2 FQNEAQ (reference sequence). The CDR3 consists of 14 residues. V shed 5 bases, J shed 5 bases, and the junction held 9 bases outside the gene matches. CDR3 DNA: TGTGCCAGCAGCGGCGAGCGGGGCTTGGACGAGCAGTACTTC. This encodes CASSGERGLDEQYF.

The CDR3 protein is CAWRGPYEQYF. The DNA for the CDR3 is TGTGCCTGGAGGGGACCCTACGAGCAGTACTTC. V is TRBV30 and J is TRBJ2-7; D possibly uses TRBD1 or TRBD2 (5 bases each). Trimming took off 3 bases at V and 2 bases at J, with 5 bases between the two ends. Germline V CDR1 and CDR2: GTSNPN, SVGIG (reference sequence). The CDR3 consists of 11 residues.

The rearrangement joins TRBV11-2 to TRBJ2-3; 8 bases are shared with TRBD1. Unmatched junction bases numbered 11, after V lost 3 bases and J lost 3 bases. CDR3 size: 17 residues. Germline CDR1 and CDR2: SGHAT and FQNNGV. CDR3 residues: CASSLDTRQGRTDTQYF. The CDR3 coding sequence is TGTGCCAGCAGCTTGGATACACGACAGGGGAGGACAGATACGCAGTATTTT.

V usage is TRBV28 and J usage is TRBJ2-7; D is possibly TRBD2 (5 bases). The CDR3 consists of 14 residues. Per the germline V gene, CDR1 is MDHEN and CDR2 is SYDVKM. The V end was cut by 3 bases, the J end by 0 bases, with 9 bases between. The CDR3 loop is CASSLGVPSYEQYF. The CDR3 nucleotides read TGTGCCAGCAGTTTGGGAGTTCCCTCCTACGAGCAGTACTTC.

The chain links TRBV5-1 to TRBJ2-1, with TRBD2 identical over 7 bases. With 4 bases clipped from V and 0 bases from J, the junction kept 7 bases outside the gene matches. CDR3 length equals 16 residues. Germline-derived CDR1 and CDR2 are SGHRS and YFSETQ. Here the CDR3 DNA reads TGCGCCAGCAGCGACGGGACTATTCGCTCCTACAATGAGCAGTTCTTC. Its translation is CASSDGTIRSYNEQFF.

This sequence joins TRBV10-1 and TRBJ2-3; tentative D call: TRBD2 (5 bases). The V gene's germline CDR1 is WNHNN and CDR2 SYGVQD (reference sequence). The CDR3 spans 15 residues. V shed 3 bases and J shed 2 bases, with 12 bases lying between them. The CDR3 DNA sequence: TGCGCCAGCAGTGACGGGGTGCCTAACACAGATACGCAGTATTTT. This gives the protein CASSDGVPNTDTQYF.

CDR3 amino acids: CASARIDRNKQETQYF. The CDR3 DNA is TGTGCCAGCGCCCGAATCGACCGAAACAAACAAGAGACCCAGTACTTC. The genes are TRBV18 and TRBJ2-5; unclear D gene. V dropped 8 bases and J dropped 2 bases, with 21 bases sitting between them. Germline CDR1 KGHSH, CDR2 LQKENI. The CDR3 covers 16 residues.